The T cell receptor beta chain described here comes from a study of blood T cell repertoires in COVID-19. Original processing methods: Estimated nucleated cell counts came from reference gene primer amplification. The protocol was immunoSEQ multiplex PCR, while the TCRdb copy is restricted to in-frame clones and leaves out a portion. V, J and clone size are those of that table, while D and trimming were read from the DNA. The sample comprises some 130,000 clones, about nine tenths of which are singletons, and less than 5% rests with the top ten. This CDR3 is 13 amino acids long. From germline, CDR1 is MNHEY and CDR2 SVGAGI. V was trimmed by 6 bases and J by 2 bases, leaving 10 bases between them.

The chain uses TRBV6-5 and TRBJ1-2, with D possibly TRBD1 on 6 matching bases. The specimen sequenced was peripheral blood. The clonotype was recovered from a man aged 55 to 70 with COVID-19, enrolled during active disease. The CDR3 DNA follows: TGTGCCAGCAGACAGGGCATGAACTATGGCTACACCTTC. This sequence encodes CASRQGMNYGYTF.